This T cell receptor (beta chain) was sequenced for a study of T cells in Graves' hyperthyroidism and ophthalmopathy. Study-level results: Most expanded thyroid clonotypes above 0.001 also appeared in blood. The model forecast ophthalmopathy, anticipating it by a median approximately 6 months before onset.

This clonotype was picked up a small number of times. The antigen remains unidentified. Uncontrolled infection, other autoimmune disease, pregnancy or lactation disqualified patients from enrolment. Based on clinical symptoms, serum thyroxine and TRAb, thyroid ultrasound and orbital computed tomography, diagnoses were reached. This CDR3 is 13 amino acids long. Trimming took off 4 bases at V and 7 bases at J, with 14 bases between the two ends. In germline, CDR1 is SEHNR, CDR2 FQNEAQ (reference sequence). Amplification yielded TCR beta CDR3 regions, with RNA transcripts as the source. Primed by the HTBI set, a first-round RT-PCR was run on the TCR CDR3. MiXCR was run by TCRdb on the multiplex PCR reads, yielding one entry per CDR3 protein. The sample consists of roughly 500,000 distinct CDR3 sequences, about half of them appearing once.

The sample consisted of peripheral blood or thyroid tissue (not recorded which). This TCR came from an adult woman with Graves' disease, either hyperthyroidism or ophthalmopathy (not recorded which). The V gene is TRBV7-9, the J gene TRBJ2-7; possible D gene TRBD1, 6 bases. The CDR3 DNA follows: TGTGCCAGCAGCTCAAGCGGACAGTTTGAGCAGTACTTC. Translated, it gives CASSSSGQFEQYF.